Below are 21 T cell receptor beta chains sequenced from a single sample in a study of cytomegalovirus exposure and HLA in healthy donors. Primers included in the PCR were 60 Vbeta and 13 Jbeta primers. Assay used: immunoSEQ multiplex PCR; TCRdb lists only in-frame clones, some missing. Across about 58,000 clones, the top ten clones capture approximately 4.3% of the sample. Material for sequencing was PBMCs. These receptors all come from a male donor in good health and CMV-seronegative.

J is TRBJ2-1 and V is TRBV28; TRBD2 agrees at 7 bases. This CDR3 is built from 16 residues. Per germline, CDR1 MDHEN and CDR2 SYDVKM. V shed 8 bases, J shed 5 bases, and the junction held 15 bases outside the gene matches. CDR3 loop: CASLVGGGGTDNEQFF. The CDR3 bases are TGTGCCAGCCTCGTGGGGGGGGGAGGTACAGACAATGAGCAGTTCTTC.

Regarding this clone: A read error may produce the germline difference seen at one junction end. The CDR3 region has the DNA TGTGCCAGCAGTGAGTCAAGGGGCAGGAGCTCCTACGAGCAGTACTTC. It encodes CASSESRGRSSYEQYF. J is TRBJ2-7 and V is TRBV10-3; TRBD1 is a possible D gene (5 bases). The CDR3 contains 16 residues. CDR1 is ENHRY, CDR2 SYGVKD, per germline.

This chain uses TRBV29-1 with TRBJ2-1, with a possible D match to TRBD1 (5 bases). Between the trimmed V and J ends, which lost 2 bases and 5 bases, there was a span of 19 bases. CDR3 length: 16 amino acids. The V gene's germline CDR1 is SQVTM and CDR2 ANQGSEA. The CDR3 spells CSVERNRPFTDNEQFF. The CDR3 DNA reads as TGCAGCGTTGAAAGGAACAGGCCGTTCACAGACAATGAGCAGTTCTTC.

The chain combines TRBV28 with TRBJ2-3; a weak D match, TRBD2 (6 bases). This CDR3 contains 14 residues. The V and J ends lost 7 bases and 0 bases respectively, with 11 bases between them. The V gene's germline CDR1 is MDHEN and CDR2 SYDVKM. CDR3 nucleotide sequence: TGTGCCAGCACGAACGGGGGTAGCACAGATACGCAGTATTTT. As protein: CASTNGGSTDTQYF.

The gene calls are TRBV6-5 and TRBJ1-2; TRBD1 aligns across 9 bases. V was clipped by 3 bases and J by 6 bases; unmatched bases: 8. This CDR3 contains 15 residues. The germline V gene encodes CDR1 MNHEY and CDR2 SVGAGI. This CDR3 is CASSYAAGTGNGYTF. As DNA, the CDR3 is TGTGCCAGCAGTTATGCCGCCGGGACAGGGAATGGCTACACCTTC.

The chain has TRBV6-1 and TRBJ1-2, with 7 bases identical to TRBD1. The CDR3 sequence is 15 residues long. J was trimmed by 4 bases and V by 3 bases; bases with no gene match: 8. Germline CDR1 MNHNS, CDR2 SASEGT. The CDR3 region has the DNA TGTGCCAGCAGTGAGAACAGGGGAAGCGGCTATGGCTACACCTTC. Protein product: CASSENRGSGYGYTF.

The chain joins TRBV1 to TRBJ2-3; TRBD2 was called by the table and not checked on the DNA. TRBV1 is annotated as a pseudogene. This CDR3 has 15 residues. CDR3 residues: CTSKGRLVIPDTQYF. The DNA of the CDR3 is TGCACCAGCAAAGGGAGACTAGTAATCCCAGATACGCAGTATTTT.

This rearrangement joins TRBV19 to TRBJ2-3, with D possibly TRBD2 on 5 matching bases. V lost 9 bases and J lost 2, with 15 bases in between. The CDR3 is 14 amino acids. Germline V gene sequence: CDR1 LNHDA, CDR2 SQIVND (reference sequence). The CDR3 sequence is CASSREQLTDTQYF. The CDR3 region has the DNA TGTGCCAGCAGCCGGGAACAGCTCACAGATACGCAGTATTTT. Variable domain in full (rest from reference TRBV19 and TRBJ2-3): DGGITQSPKYLFRKEGQNVTLSCEQNLNHDAMYWYRQDPGQGLRLIYYSQIVNDFQKGDIAEGYSVSREKKESFPLTVTSAQKNPTAFYLCASSREQLTDTQYFGPGTRLTVL.

The genes are TRBV6-5 and TRBJ1-1; D call uncertain. CDR3 length: 14 residues. Per germline, CDR1 MNHEY and CDR2 SVGAGI. V was cut by 5 bases and J by 0 bases, with 10 bases left in between. This CDR3 is CASSGGLMNTEAFF. The DNA for the CDR3 is TGTGCCAGCAGTGGAGGGCTAATGAACACTGAAGCTTTCTTT.

The chain carries TRBV9 and TRBJ2-3; unclear D gene. The CDR3 totals 12 residues. With 0 bases removed from V and 5 bases from J, the gap between germline ends came to 4 bases. Germline loops: CDR1 SGDLS, CDR2 YYNGEE. The CDR3: CASSVGGDTQYF. The CDR3 DNA is TGTGCCAGCAGCGTAGGAGGAGATACGCAGTATTTT.

The chain recombines TRBV27 with TRBJ2-7, with 7 bases fitting TRBD1. The germline V gene encodes CDR1 MNHEY and CDR2 SMNVEV (reference sequence). The CDR3 runs 13 residues. The V segment lost 5 bases and the J segment 6 bases; nucleotides outside the gene matches: 7. The CDR3 reads CASSQGQVSEQYF. CDR3 nucleotide sequence: TGTGCCAGCAGTCAAGGACAGGTCTCCGAGCAGTACTTC.

The V and J genes are TRBV6-1 and TRBJ2-5, with D unclear. The V end was cut by 6 bases, the J end by 2 bases, with 13 bases between. Germline loops: CDR1 MNHNS, CDR2 SASEGT. This CDR3 comprises 14 residues. In DNA, the CDR3 is TGTGCCAGCAGGCTGGGTGGGCTACAAGAGACCCAGTACTTC. Translated: CASRLGGLQETQYF.

The chain uses TRBV6-1 and TRBJ2-1, with 8 bases fitting TRBD2. The CDR3 is 16 amino acids. Trimming took 2 bases from V and 7 from J; bases not matched to a gene: 10. Germline V CDR1 and CDR2: MNHNS, SASEGT. For the CDR3, the DNA is TGTGCCAGCAGTGAATCGACGGGGGGGCTCTGGAATGAGCAGTTCTTC. Translation: CASSESTGGLWNEQFF.

The chain couples TRBV6-5 to TRBJ2-7; 8 bases fit TRBD1. The V segment lost 6 bases and the J segment 2 bases; nucleotides outside the gene matches: 6. The CDR3 runs to 14 residues. Per the germline V gene, CDR1 is MNHEY and CDR2 is SVGAGI. Here the CDR3 reads CASRGTGSAYEQYF. As DNA, the CDR3 is TGTGCCAGCAGAGGGACAGGAAGCGCCTACGAGCAGTACTTC.

This chain joins TRBV9 and TRBJ2-1; 8 bases fit TRBD2. Trimming took 3 bases from V and 1 from J; bases not matched to a gene: 9. This CDR3 comprises 17 residues. Looked up from germline, CDR1 is SGDLS and CDR2 is YYNGEE. The CDR3, as DNA: TGTGCCAGCAGCGCTCGATCGGGACTAGAATCCTACAATGAGCAGTTCTTC. It is translated as CASSARSGLESYNEQFF.

This chain uses TRBV9 with TRBJ2-3; D gene unclear. Trimming pared 3 bases from V and 2 bases from J, leaving 4 bases between. Germline CDR1 is SGDLS and CDR2 is YYNGEE. CDR3 length: 12 amino acids. This CDR3 is CASSANTDTQYF. CDR3 nucleotide sequence: TGTGCCAGCAGCGCAAACACAGATACGCAGTATTTT. The full variable domain, in which reference TRBV9 and TRBJ2-3 provide the parts outside the CDR3, is DSGVTQTPKHLITATGQRVTLRCSPRSGDLSVYWYQQSLDQGLQFLIQYYNGEERAKGNILERFSAQQFPDLHSELNLSSLELGDSALYFCASSANTDTQYFGPGTRLTVL.

The J gene is TRBJ2-5, the V gene TRBV18; maybe TRBD2 (6 bases). The V gene lost 6 bases and the J gene lost 2 bases, with 10 bases spanning the gap. Germline assignment: CDR1 KGHSH and CDR2 LQKENI. The CDR3 length is 13 residues. The CDR3 reads CASSGTAQETQYF. The CDR3 region has the DNA TGTGCCAGCTCGGGGACTGCTCAAGAGACCCAGTACTTC. Full variable domain (rest looked up from reference TRBV18 and TRBJ2-5): NAGVMQNPRHLVRRRGQEARLRCSPMKGHSHVYWYRQLPEEGLKFMVYLQKENIIDESGMPKERFSAEFPKEGPSILRIQQVVRGDSAAYFCASSGTAQETQYFGPGTRLLVL.

This rearrangement joins TRBV28 to TRBJ2-3; D remains ambiguous. Trimming left V 2 bases short and J 9 bases short, with 12 bases between. There are 13 residues in the CDR3. The germline V gene has CDR1 MDHEN and CDR2 SYDVKM. This chain's CDR3 is CASSLTALRTQYF. Here the CDR3 DNA reads TGTGCCAGCAGTTTAACTGCTCTCCGGACGCAGTATTTT. Using reference TRBV28 and TRBJ2-3 for the parts outside the CDR3, the full variable domain is DVKVTQSSRYLVKRTGEKVFLECVQDMDHENMFWYRQDPGLGLRLIYFSYDVKMKEKGDIPEGYSVSREKKERFSLILESASTNQTSMYLCASSLTALRTQYFGPGTRLTVL.

The V and J genes are TRBV9 and TRBJ2-1; possible D gene TRBD2, 7 bases. The CDR3 has 17 residues. CDR1 is SGDLS, CDR2 YYNGEE, per germline. V was trimmed by 4 bases and J by 7 bases, leaving 24 bases between them. CDR3 protein: CASSPGEGREYRNEQFF. The CDR3 bases are TGTGCCAGCAGCCCAGGGGAGGGGCGGGAGTACAGAAATGAGCAGTTCTTC.

The rearrangement joins TRBV2 to TRBJ2-3; 9 bases map to TRBD2. The V segment lost 4 bases and the J segment 4 bases; nucleotides outside the gene matches: 9. This CDR3 is built from 16 residues. Looked up from germline, CDR1 is SNHLY and CDR2 is FYNNEI. The CDR3 loop reads CASSVTSGLVPDTQYF. In DNA, the CDR3 is TGTGCCAGCAGTGTTACTAGCGGGTTGGTACCAGATACGCAGTATTTT.

The rearrangement links TRBV7-2 to TRBJ2-1, with D possibly matching TRBD2 (5 bases). CDR1 is SGHTA and CDR2 is FQGNSA in the germline V gene. CDR3 length equals 16 residues. Trimming removed 0 bases from V and 1 base from J, with 10 bases in between. DNA for the CDR3: TGTGCCAGCAGCTTAGCGGTAGGAGGATCCTACAATGAGCAGTTCTTC. As protein: CASSLAVGGSYNEQFF. Together with reference TRBV7-2 and TRBJ2-1, the CDR3 gives the full variable domain: GAGVSQSPSNKVTEKGKDVELRCDPISGHTALYWYRQSLGQGLEFLIYFQGNSAPDKSGLPSDRFSAERTGGSVSTLTIQRTQQEDSAVYLCASSLAVGGSYNEQFFGPGTRLTVL.